What follows is one TCR beta chain and its context. This entry is derived from a study of blood T cell repertoires in COVID-19. Across the study: There were acute and convalescent COVID-19 samples, and they came from the United States, Italy and Spain. T cells, B-cell-depleted T cells, or PBMCs provided the cDNA or gDNA that served as material.

Under the authors' procedure: Estimation of nucleated cell counts relied on the amplification of reference gene primers. Profiling relied on immunoSEQ multiplex PCR, and the TCRdb table lists in-frame clones only, not all of them. Clonal size and the V and J genes are those of that table, whereas D and trimming came from the DNA. The sample records about 90,000 clones, over 60% being singletons. Germline CDR1 SGHDT, CDR2 YYEEEE. CDR3 length: 13 amino acids. Trimming stripped 4 bases from V and 4 bases from J, with 11 bases between. V is TRBV5-6 and J is TRBJ1-2; D is undetermined. This receptor was obtained from a man aged 65 to 79 with acute or convalescent COVID-19. The sequencing input was peripheral blood. This chain's CDR3 is CASSPERSYGYTF. For the CDR3, the DNA is TGTGCCAGCAGCCCGGAGCGGTCCTATGGCTACACCTTC.